Below, 27 T cell receptor beta chains from the same sample are listed, as sequenced in a study of blood T cell repertoires in COVID-19. Sequencing used immunoSEQ multiplex PCR; TCRdb keeps in-frame clones, though not all of them. The table has 310,000 or so clones, around 83% seen once. The sample consisted of peripheral blood. Source of these receptors: a woman aged 45-65 years with acute or convalescent COVID-19.

The chain employs TRBV6-2 or TRBV6-3 and TRBJ2-1; TRBD2 agrees at 7 bases. Germline CDR1 reads MNHEY; CDR2 reads SVGEGT. This CDR3 has 15 amino acids. The V gene end was trimmed by 2 bases and the J gene end by 8 bases; junction bases not matched to a gene: 9. CDR3 sequence (DNA): TGTGCCAGCAGTTACAGACTAGCCGTCGAACATGAGCAGTTCTTC. Residues: CASSYRLAVEHEQFF.

In its sample, this clone was seen once. V and J are TRBV18 and TRBJ2-6, with 7 bases identical to TRBD1. CDR1 is KGHSH, CDR2 LQKENI, per germline. V shed 3 bases and J 0 bases; nucleotides not matched to a gene: 5. This CDR3 is built from 17 residues. For the CDR3, the DNA is TGTGCCAGCTCACCGGACAGGATACTCTCTGGGGCCAACGTCCTGACTTTC. It specifies CASSPDRILSGANVLTF.

This clone was seen more than once but under ten times. The rearrangement links TRBV7-2 to TRBJ2-7; 9 bases align to TRBD1. CDR1 is SGHTA and CDR2 is FQGNSA in the germline V gene. The CDR3 is 15 amino acids. With V trimmed by 5 bases and J by 5 bases, 10 bases remained unmatched. For the CDR3, the DNA is TGTGCCAGCAGCCGCACCGGGACAGGGTCCAACGAGCAGTACTTC. Residues: CASSRTGTGSNEQYF.

This clone occurred once. The J gene is TRBJ2-3, the V gene TRBV3-1 (or the pseudogene TRBV3-2); weak D call: TRBD1 (6 bases). Trimming left V 5 bases short and J 5 bases short, with 23 bases between. This CDR3 spans 17 amino acids. Looked up from germline, CDR1 is LGHDT and CDR2 is YNNKEL (reference sequence). The CDR3 loop is CASSGNAGAGTGDTQYF. Here the CDR3 DNA reads TGTGCCAGCAGCGGAAATGCAGGGGCAGGGACGGGAGATACGCAGTATTTT.

In its sample, this clone was seen once. CDR3 sequence reads: CASSYSISGTGELFF. Here the CDR3 DNA reads TGTGCCAGCAGTTACTCGATCAGCGGGACCGGGGAGCTGTTTTTT. The gene calls are TRBV6-2 or TRBV6-3 and TRBJ2-2, with D perhaps matching TRBD2 (6 bases). The CDR3 contains 15 residues. Germline-derived CDR1 and CDR2 are MNHEY and SVGEGT. Between the trimmed V and J ends, which lost 0 bases and 5 bases, there was a span of 10 bases.

The chain combines TRBV7-6 with TRBJ1-1; D unclear. Between the trimmed V and J ends, which lost 3 bases and 5 bases, there was a span of 10 bases. Germline loops: CDR1 SGHVS, CDR2 FNYEAQ. The CDR3 length is 13 residues. The CDR3 sequence: CASSLSLVTEAFF. Here the CDR3 DNA reads TGTGCCAGCAGCTTGAGTCTTGTTACTGAAGCTTTCTTT.

This chain joins TRBV18 and TRBJ1-5, with unresolved D. This CDR3 region has 14 residues. The V and J ends lost 4 bases and 2 bases respectively, with 9 bases between them. Germline lookup yields CDR1 KGHSH and CDR2 LQKENI. CDR3 residues: CASSRSAGNQPQHF. The CDR3 DNA reads TGTGCCAGCTCACGCAGTGCCGGCAATCAGCCCCAGCATTTT.

This clone appeared a single time. The rearrangement uses TRBV10-3 and TRBJ2-2; D is possibly TRBD1 (6 bases). This CDR3 contains 17 residues. V was shortened by 0 bases and J by 6 bases, with 17 bases between the two germline ends. The germline CDR1 and CDR2 sequences are ENHRY and SYGVKD. In nucleotides, the CDR3 is TGTGCCATCAGTGAGTCGACCGGCAGAGGGACACCCGGGGAGCTGTTTTTT. The encoded protein is CAISESTGRGTPGELFF.

Points on this clone: The same CDR3 arises from other DNA sequences in this sample as well. J is TRBJ1-4 and V is TRBV9, with a weak D call TRBD1 (5 bases). Germline values: CDR1 SGDLS, CDR2 YYNGEE. V lost 0 bases and J 0 bases, leaving 6 bases between the germline ends. The CDR3 has 15 amino acids. CDR3 sequence reads: CASSVGGATNEKLFF. The CDR3 coding sequence is TGTGCCAGCAGCGTAGGGGGCGCAACTAATGAAAAACTGTTTTTT.

V usage is TRBV6-5 and J usage is TRBJ1-4; D is undetermined. With 8 bases removed from V and 4 bases from J, the gap between germline ends came to 8 bases. Germline V gives CDR1 MNHEY, CDR2 SVGAGI. The CDR3 runs 12 residues. The chain's CDR3 is CASSAGNEKLFF. CDR3 DNA sequence: TGTGCCAGCTCGGCGGGTAATGAAAAACTGTTTTTT.

DNA for the CDR3: TGTGCCAGCAGTCCACCGGGACAGGGGGACATTCAGTACTTC. It yields the protein CASSPPGQGDIQYF. This chain links TRBV6-6 with TRBJ2-4; 11 bases line up with TRBD1. V lost 5 bases, J lost 8 bases, and 5 bases stayed unmatched. Germline V lookup: CDR1 MNHNY, CDR2 SVGAGI (reference sequence). The CDR3 totals 14 residues.

The rearrangement links TRBV5-1 to TRBJ2-5; 7 bases map to TRBD2. The V gene end was trimmed by 0 bases and the J gene end by 3 bases; junction bases not matched to a gene: 2. The CDR3 has 14 residues. Germline CDR1 reads SGHRS; CDR2 reads YFSETQ. The CDR3 region is CASSLASGEETQYF. CDR3 nucleotide sequence: TGCGCCAGCAGCTTGGCTAGCGGAGAAGAGACCCAGTACTTC. Full variable domain (missing parts from reference TRBV5-1 and TRBJ2-5): KAGVTQTPRYLIKTRGQQVTLSCSPISGHRSVSWYQQTPGQGLQFLFEYFSETQRNKGNFPGRFSGRQFSNSRSEMNVSTLELGDSALYLCASSLASGEETQYFGPGTRLLVL.

V gene TRBV3-1 (or the pseudogene TRBV3-2) combines with J gene TRBJ1-6; D call uncertain. Germline CDR1 and CDR2: LGHDT and YNNKEL (reference sequence). The CDR3 is made up of 15 amino acids. Trimming pared 1 base from V and 1 base from J, leaving 5 bases between. CDR3 nucleotides: TGTGCCAGCAGCCAAGGAGGGTCCTATAATTCACCCCTCCACTTT. As protein: CASSQGGSYNSPLHF.

This clone was observed a single time. The gene calls are TRBV19 and TRBJ1-1; the D is unclear. CDR1 is LNHDA, CDR2 SQIVND, per germline (reference sequence). V was clipped by 2 bases and J by 4 bases, with 8 bases between them. The CDR3 covers 13 residues. CDR3 sequence (DNA): TGTGCCAGTAGTATATCAGGATCCACTGAAGCTTTCTTT. Translated, it gives CASSISGSTEAFF.

This chain connects TRBV5-1 to TRBJ2-7, with 11 bases identical to TRBD2. With V trimmed by 2 bases and J by 6 bases, 1 base remained unmatched. The CDR3 contains 13 residues. Germline V gives CDR1 SGHRS, CDR2 YFSETQ. Here the CDR3 reads CASSLLAGAEQYF. The CDR3 DNA reads as TGCGCCAGCAGCTTACTAGCGGGAGCCGAGCAGTACTTC. Full variable domain (remainder filled in from reference TRBV5-1 and TRBJ2-7): KAGVTQTPRYLIKTRGQQVTLSCSPISGHRSVSWYQQTPGQGLQFLFEYFSETQRNKGNFPGRFSGRQFSNSRSEMNVSTLELGDSALYLCASSLLAGAEQYFGPGTRLTVT.

Only one count was recorded for this clone. V usage is TRBV15 and J usage is TRBJ2-7, with 7 positions matching TRBD2. The germline gives CDR1 LNHNV, CDR2 YYDKDF (reference sequence). CDR3 length: 15 amino acids. Trimming at V came to 5 bases and at J to 6 bases, leaving 13 bases not matched to a gene. CDR3 loop: CATSLRLQGGIEQYF. CDR3 coding DNA: TGTGCCACCAGCTTAAGGTTGCAGGGAGGGATCGAGCAGTACTTC.

This clone was counted a few times. V usage is TRBV7-2 and J usage is TRBJ2-2, with TRBD2 as a possible D gene (5 bases). The germline V gene encodes CDR1 SGHTA and CDR2 FQGNSA. V lost 7 bases to trimming and J lost 7 bases, with 13 bases between them. The CDR3 is 13 residues long. CDR3 in DNA: TGTGCCAGCACCTCCATCCGGGACGGGGAGCTGTTTTTT. Residues: CASTSIRDGELFF. Full variable domain (remainder filled in from reference TRBV7-2 and TRBJ2-2): GAGVSQSPSNKVTEKGKDVELRCDPISGHTALYWYRQSLGQGLEFLIYFQGNSAPDKSGLPSDRFSAERTGGSVSTLTIQRTQQEDSAVYLCASTSIRDGELFFGEGSRLTVL.

V usage is TRBV3-1 (or the pseudogene TRBV3-2) and J usage is TRBJ2-3; 9 nucleotides align to TRBD2. CDR3 size: 15 residues. V lost 1 base, J lost 13 bases, and 12 bases stayed unmatched. Germline CDR1 reads LGHDT; CDR2 reads YNNKEL (reference sequence). CDR3 DNA: TGTGCCAGCAGCCAAGTCGCAGCGGGGGGCCGGGTTGAGTATTTT. Its translation is CASSQVAAGGRVEYF.

The chain employs TRBV6-4 and TRBJ1-6, with D possibly being TRBD1 (5 bases). V lost 5 bases and J 1 base, leaving 15 bases between the germline ends. This CDR3 is 17 amino acids long. CDR1 and CDR2 from the germline V gene are MRHNA and SNTAGT. The CDR3 DNA sequence: TGTGCCAGCAGTCCCATGGCCAGGGAATCCTATAATTCACCCCTCCACTTT. Protein: CASSPMARESYNSPLHF.

This clone was observed a handful of times. The gene calls are TRBV7-9 and TRBJ2-3, with a possible D match to TRBD1 (5 bases). CDR3 length equals 12 residues. Germline V gene data show CDR1 as SEHNR and CDR2 as FQNEAQ (reference sequence). Trimming cost V 1 base and J 9 bases, with 8 bases left between them. The CDR3 nucleotides are TGTGCCAGCAGCTTAGGGGCAGGGACGCAGTATTTT. Protein: CASSLGAGTQYF.

This clone showed up just once. The chain uses TRBV19 and TRBJ1-1; 7 bases line up with TRBD1. The V and J ends lost 5 bases and 4 bases, in that order; junction bases with no gene match: 7. The CDR3 is made up of 14 amino acids. Per germline, CDR1 LNHDA and CDR2 SQIVND (reference sequence). DNA of the CDR3: TGTGCCAGTAGTCAAGGGGGCGGAAGCACTGAAGCTTTCTTT. As protein: CASSQGGGSTEAFF. The full variable domain, with the rest looked up from reference TRBV19 and TRBJ1-1, is DGGITQSPKYLFRKEGQNVTLSCEQNLNHDAMYWYRQDPGQGLRLIYYSQIVNDFQKGDIAEGYSVSREKKESFPLTVTSAQKNPTAFYLCASSQGGGSTEAFFGQGTRLTVV.

A few counts support this clone. V gene TRBV2 combines with J gene TRBJ1-2, with 10 bases fitting TRBD1. Germline V gene data show CDR1 as SNHLY and CDR2 as FYNNEI. The CDR3 contains 16 residues. V gave up 7 bases and J gave up 6 bases; unmatched junction bases: 14. In DNA form, the CDR3 reads TGTGCCAGCAACCAATATGGGACAGGGGTTACCAATGGCTACACCTTC. Protein product: CASNQYGTGVTNGYTF.

V gene TRBV7-9 combines with J gene TRBJ2-1; TRBD2 aligns across 8 bases. Germline V gene sequence: CDR1 SEHNR, CDR2 FQNEAQ (reference sequence). The J segment lost 7 bases and the V segment lost 7 bases, leaving 18 bases of the junction unmatched. The CDR3 has 17 residues. The CDR3 DNA reads as TGTGCCAGCACCCCGTCGGGCGGGAGCGGGAGAAGGAATGAGCAGTTCTTC. It is translated as CASTPSGGSGRRNEQFF.

The V gene is TRBV27, the J gene TRBJ2-1; 8 nucleotides line up with TRBD2. The CDR3 is made up of 14 amino acids. Germline loops: CDR1 MNHEY, CDR2 SMNVEV (reference sequence). Losses at the gene ends were 3 bases for V and 5 bases for J; bases not matched to a gene: 3. The CDR3 sequence is CASSFSGTNNEQFF. CDR3 DNA sequence: TGTGCCAGCAGTTTTAGCGGGACAAACAATGAGCAGTTCTTC.

This rearrangement joins TRBV7-2 to TRBJ1-1; D perhaps matches TRBD1 (5 bases). Germline values: CDR1 SGHTA, CDR2 FQGNSA. Trimming left V 5 bases short and J 5 bases short, with 18 bases between. This CDR3 has 15 residues. The CDR3 protein is CASSPDWGEGTEAFF. DNA of the CDR3: TGTGCCAGCAGCCCGGATTGGGGGGAGGGGACTGAAGCTTTCTTT.

The chain employs TRBV7-9 and TRBJ1-1; D is ambiguous. This CDR3 has 13 amino acids. CDR1 is SEHNR, CDR2 FQNEAQ, per germline (reference sequence). V dropped 5 bases and J dropped 0 bases, with 7 bases sitting between them. CDR3 loop: CASSPRMNTEAFF. The CDR3, as DNA: TGTGCCAGCAGCCCCAGGATGAACACTGAAGCTTTCTTT.

V is TRBV18 and J is TRBJ2-7; D might be TRBD1 (6 bases). Germline values: CDR1 KGHSH, CDR2 LQKENI. The CDR3 totals 15 residues. V lost 3 bases, J lost 2 bases, and 14 bases lay in between. CDR3 nucleotide sequence: TGTGCCAGCTCACCCCGGACAGCATCTCCCTACGAGCAGTACTTC. The encoded protein is CASSPRTASPYEQYF.